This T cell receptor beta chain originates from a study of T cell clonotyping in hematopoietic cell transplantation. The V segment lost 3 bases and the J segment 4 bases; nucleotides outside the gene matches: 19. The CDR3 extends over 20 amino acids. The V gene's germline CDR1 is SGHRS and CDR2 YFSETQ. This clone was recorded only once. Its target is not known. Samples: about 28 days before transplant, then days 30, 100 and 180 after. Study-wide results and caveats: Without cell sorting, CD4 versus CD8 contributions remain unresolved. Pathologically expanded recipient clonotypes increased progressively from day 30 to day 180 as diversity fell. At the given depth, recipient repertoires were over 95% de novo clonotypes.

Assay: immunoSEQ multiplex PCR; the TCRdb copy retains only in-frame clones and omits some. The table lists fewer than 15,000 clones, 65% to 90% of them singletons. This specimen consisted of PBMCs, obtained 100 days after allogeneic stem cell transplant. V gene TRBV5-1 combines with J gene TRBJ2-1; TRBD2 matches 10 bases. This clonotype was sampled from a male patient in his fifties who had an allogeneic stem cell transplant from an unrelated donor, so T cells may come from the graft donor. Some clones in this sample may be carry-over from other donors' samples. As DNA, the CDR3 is TGCGCCAGCAGCTCTCCATCGAGCGGGGGGGCTCGAAGGTTATACAATGAGCAGTTCTTC. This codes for CASSSPSSGGARRLYNEQFF. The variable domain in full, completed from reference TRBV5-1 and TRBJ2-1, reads KAGVTQTPRYLIKTRGQQVTLSCSPISGHRSVSWYQQTPGQGLQFLFEYFSETQRNKGNFPGRFSGRQFSNSRSEMNVSTLELGDSALYLCASSSPSSGGARRLYNEQFFGPGTRLTVL.